This T cell receptor beta chain was sequenced for a study of T cells in Graves' hyperthyroidism and ophthalmopathy. Study-level findings and limits: Ophthalmopathy was told apart from stable hyperthyroidism by a 13 V-J model.

Orbital computed tomography and thyroid ultrasound, together with serum TRAb and thyroxine and clinical symptoms, were used for diagnoses. This clonotype was detected only a few times. Its target is not known. V was clipped by 0 bases and J by 4 bases, with 12 bases between them. The length of the CDR3 is 15 residues. Looked up from germline, CDR1 is ENHRY and CDR2 is SYGVKD. Amplification of TCR beta CDR3 regions used RNA as the template. Researchers ran a first-round RT-PCR on the TCR CDR3 using the HTBI primer set. TCRdb re-derived calls from the multiplex PCR reads in MiXCR, one entry per CDR3 protein. The repertoire has about 59,000 distinct CDR3 sequences, around 53% of them found once; the top ten carry 2.5% to 4%.

This chain links TRBV10-3 with TRBJ2-5; D unclear. The receptor was isolated from a woman aged 55-75 years with Graves' ophthalmopathy. Material for sequencing was blood. CDR3 in amino acids: CAISESRGGLETQYF. In DNA form, the CDR3 reads TGTGCCATCAGTGAGTCGAGAGGTGGTTTAGAGACCCAGTACTTC.